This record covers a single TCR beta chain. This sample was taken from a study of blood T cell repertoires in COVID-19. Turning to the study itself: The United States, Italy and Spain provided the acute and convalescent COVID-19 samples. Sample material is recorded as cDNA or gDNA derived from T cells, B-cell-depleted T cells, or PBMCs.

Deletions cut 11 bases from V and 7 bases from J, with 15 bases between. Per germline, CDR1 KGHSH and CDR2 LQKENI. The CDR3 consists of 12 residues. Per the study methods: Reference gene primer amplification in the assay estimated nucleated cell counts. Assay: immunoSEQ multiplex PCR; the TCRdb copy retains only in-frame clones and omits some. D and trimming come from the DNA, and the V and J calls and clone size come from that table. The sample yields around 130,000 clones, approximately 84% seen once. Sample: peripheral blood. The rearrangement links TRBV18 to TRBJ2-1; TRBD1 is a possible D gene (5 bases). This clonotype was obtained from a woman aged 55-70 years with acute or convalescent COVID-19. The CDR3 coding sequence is TGTGCCTCAGCAGGGATCACAAATGAGCAGTTCTTC. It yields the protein CASAGITNEQFF.